This T cell receptor (beta chain) was captured in a study of shared clonotypes between healthy human individuals. Notes on this clone: The antigen remains undetermined.

Study-level points and caveats: Although depth was large, rarefaction showed that sequencing of the sorted subsets was incomplete.

CD45RO-negative cells were positively selected for CCR7, leaving out terminally differentiated effector memory CD45RA+ cells. The CDR3 totals 16 residues. V shed 1 base, J shed 4 bases, and the junction held 10 bases outside the gene matches. Germline assignment: CDR1 SQVTM and CDR2 ANQGSEA. Libraries were prepared by immunoSEQ multiplex PCR; TCRdb keeps only in-frame clonotypes and omits some of them. In the table there are about 680,000 clones, about 90% of which are singletons. V and J are TRBV29-1 and TRBJ2-1; 7 positions match TRBD1. Sequencing was carried out using naive CD8+ T cells sorted from blood. The TCR was taken from a man aged 25-40 years in good health. CDR3 loop: CSVEGHRDRKYNEQFF. CDR3 DNA sequence: TGCAGCGTTGAAGGGCACCGGGACAGAAAATACAATGAGCAGTTCTTC.